Below, 10 T cell receptor beta chains from the same sample are listed, as sequenced in a study of cytomegalovirus exposure and HLA in healthy donors (dated by TCRdb to the late 2010s). Receptor libraries were prepared by the immunoSEQ multiplex PCR assay. A mixture of 60 forward primers for TCR Vbeta segments and 13 reverse primers for TCR Jbeta segments was used in the multiplex PCR. This is the immuneACCESS table as TCRdb keeps it, with only in-frame sequences that have V and J called. A part of the clones is gone; compared with another copy, unresolved V genes explain less than half, and the rest is unexplained. For this sample the table gives about 100,000 clones, of which 79% were detected only once. 4.1% of the sample lies in the top ten. Source material: PBMCs. The source of these receptors is a female donor in good health and CMV-seropositive.

With respect to this clone: This same CDR3 is encoded by further DNA sequences in the sample. The chain carries TRBV2 and TRBJ2-7; 12 bases are a match to TRBD1. Germline V lookup: CDR1 SNHLY, CDR2 FYNNEI. With 11 bases clipped from V and 12 bases from J, the junction kept 14 bases outside the gene matches. CDR3 length equals 13 residues. The CDR3 DNA reads as TGTGCCGGAGCCGGGACAGGGGGCCCTTCGCGGTACTTC. Its protein product is CAGAGTGGPSRYF. Combining the CDR3 with reference TRBV2 and TRBJ2-7 gives the whole variable domain EPEVTQTPSHQVTQMGQEVILRCVPISNHLYFYWYRQILGQKVEFLVSFYNNEISEKSEIFDDQFSVERPDGSNFTLKIRSTKLEDSAMYFCAGAGTGGPSRYFGPGTRLTVT.

The J gene is TRBJ1-5, the V gene TRBV6-1, with D perhaps matching TRBD1 (6 bases). Germline lookup yields CDR1 MNHNS and CDR2 SASEGT. This CDR3 is built from 14 residues. V was cut by 6 bases and J by 4 bases, with 13 bases left in between. The CDR3 is CASSLDSSNQPQHF. CDR3 nucleotide sequence: TGTGCCAGCAGCCTGGACAGCAGTAATCAGCCCCAGCATTTT.

The count of this clone is one. The rearrangement uses TRBV18 and TRBJ2-5; 13 bases are shared with TRBD2. The germline V gene encodes CDR1 KGHSH and CDR2 LQKENI. CDR3 length: 17 amino acids. V was clipped by 2 bases and J by 5 bases; unmatched bases: 8. CDR3 loop: CASSPLGTSGIPETQYF. In DNA form, the CDR3 reads TGTGCCAGCTCACCATTAGGGACTAGCGGGATTCCGGAGACCCAGTACTTC.

The gene calls are TRBV29-1 and TRBJ2-5, with unresolved D. This CDR3 has 13 amino acids. Trimming took 2 bases from V and 2 from J, leaving 9 bases between them. Germline loops: CDR1 SQVTM, CDR2 ANQGSEA. CDR3 sequence (DNA): TGCAGCGTTGAAAGGTCGCGGCAAGAGACCCAGTACTTC. This translates into CSVERSRQETQYF.

The rearrangement joins TRBV4-1 to TRBJ2-7; maybe TRBD1 (5 bases). This CDR3 has 16 amino acids. The V end lost 0 bases, the J end lost 1 base, and 13 bases lay between the germline ends. Germline-derived CDR1 and CDR2 are MGHRA and YSYEKL. The CDR3 DNA reads as TGCGCCAGCAGCCAAGATGGGGCAGTGAAGTCCTACGAGCAGTACTTC. The encoded protein is CASSQDGAVKSYEQYF.

The chain is built from TRBV12-5 and TRBJ2-3; 9 bases are a match to TRBD2. CDR3 size: 17 residues. Per the germline V gene, CDR1 is LGHNT and CDR2 is FRNRAP. V trimming: 7 bases; J trimming: 2 bases; junction bases outside the gene matches: 13. Here the CDR3 reads CASARGTTSGDTDTQYF. In DNA, the CDR3 is TGTGCTAGTGCCCGGGGAACGACTAGCGGAGACACAGATACGCAGTATTTT.

Notes on this clone: An end of the junction differs from the germline gene, which may be a read error. The CDR3 DNA follows: TGTGCCAGCAGCGCAAGGGACAGGGGTACTTCTGGGGCCAACGGCCTGACTTTC. As protein: CASSARDRGTSGANGLTF. This rearrangement joins TRBV5-6 to TRBJ2-6, with 10 bases fitting TRBD1. The CDR3 sequence is 18 residues long. CDR1 and CDR2 (germline): SGHDT, YYEEEE.

The V gene is TRBV5-1, the J gene TRBJ2-1; possibly TRBD2 for D (6 bases). Germline loops: CDR1 SGHRS, CDR2 YFSETQ. V was pared by 3 bases and J by 0 bases, with 10 bases between. The length of the CDR3 is 15 residues. CDR3 sequence reads: CASSWTGVSYNEQFF. For the CDR3, the DNA is TGCGCCAGCAGCTGGACGGGGGTCTCCTACAATGAGCAGTTCTTC.

The chain couples TRBV6-5 to TRBJ1-2, with D tentatively TRBD1 (5 bases). The CDR3 loop spans 12 amino acids. V was shortened by 6 bases and J by 2 bases, with 7 bases between the two germline ends. Germline V gene data show CDR1 as MNHEY and CDR2 as SVGAGI. This CDR3 is CASRSGNYGYTF. The CDR3 DNA follows: TGTGCCAGCAGGTCAGGGAACTATGGCTACACCTTC.

The chain joins TRBV30 to TRBJ2-5; possibly TRBD1 for D (5 bases). The J call may be faulty, since TRBJ2-7 better matches the DNA end. The germline V gene has CDR1 GTSNPN and CDR2 SVGIG (reference sequence). The length of the CDR3 is 13 residues. The CDR3 reads CAWSVLRAYEQYF. CDR3 nucleotide sequence: TGTGCCTGGAGTGTTCTCAGGGCCTACGAGCAGTACTTC.